This is a list of T cell receptor beta chains from one sample in a study of vaccination effects on CD4 cells after COVID-19. Assay used: immunoSEQ multiplex PCR; TCRdb lists only in-frame clones, some missing. This sample has about 70,000 clones, with roughly three quarters found just once. Antigens of these TCRs are unknown. The source material was CD4+ T cells from PBMCs cultured without peptide, sampled before COVID-19 vaccination. The receptors stem from a human donor who received a COVID-19 vaccine. Each CDR3 is given without its conserved first and last residue. Size tells how often a clone was seen (once, few, many) or the class of an expanded clone, and some rows leave it out.

v_call	clone_size	j_call	cdr3_aa
TRBV7-2	-	TRBJ2-1	ASRFSSGGATGEQF
TRBV19	-	TRBJ1-4	ASYHPGTGDEKLF
TRBV11-1	-	TRBJ2-1	ASSLGLNNEQF
TRBV29-1	-	TRBJ2-1	SVARQALNEQF
TRBV5-1	-	TRBJ1-3	ASSLGPSGAGNTIY
TRBV28	once	TRBJ1-5	ASSSQGRGGNQPQH
TRBV19	-	TRBJ1-2	ASSTERTGGGNYGYT
TRBV9	-	TRBJ2-6	ASSVIAGANVLT
TRBV4-1	-	TRBJ1-6	ASSQVWLSNSPLH
TRBV24-1	-	TRBJ2-5	ATSDYSGNIQETQY
TRBV9	-	TRBJ1-4	ASSSLGLGEKLF
TRBV3-1/TRBV3-2	-	TRBJ2-1	ASSQGQAGNEQF
TRBV5-6	-	TRBJ1-5	ASSSSTGLNQPQH
TRBV19	-	TRBJ2-2	ASSLAGGTGELF
TRBV4-2	-	TRBJ1-5	ASSQDYGNYQPQH
TRBV6-1	-	TRBJ2-3	ASSEVDRSTDTQY
TRBV5-5	-	TRBJ2-5	ASSVSPSRVAGETQY
TRBV5-4	-	TRBJ2-5	ASSSDRKETQY